These 29 T cell receptor beta chains share one sample of origin, sequenced in a study of cytomegalovirus exposure and HLA in healthy donors. PCR involved 60 Vbeta and 13 Jbeta primers. Clones were read by immunoSEQ multiplex PCR, and TCRdb kept only the in-frame ones, dropping some. This sample yields some 150,000 clones, of which roughly 77% are seen a single time; roughly 3.5% belongs to the top ten. Sequenced: PBMCs. The source of these receptors is a man aged 25 to 40 in good health and CMV-seropositive.

V and J are TRBV11-3 and TRBJ2-1, with 7 bases aligning to TRBD2. CDR3 length: 16 amino acids. V trimming: 1 base; J trimming: 2 bases; junction bases outside the gene matches: 5. Germline CDR1 SGHNT, CDR2 YENEEA. CDR3 in amino acids: CASSLAAGLPYNEQFF. CDR3 DNA sequence: TGTGCCAGCAGCTTAGCAGCGGGGCTACCCTACAATGAGCAGTTCTTC.

The V gene is TRBV2, the J gene TRBJ1-4; D is perhaps TRBD1 (6 bases). Trimming stripped 7 bases from V and 8 bases from J, with 23 bases between. In germline, CDR1 is SNHLY, CDR2 FYNNEI. The CDR3 length is 16 residues. The CDR3 DNA reads TGTGCCAGCATCAGAGGGGTAGAGGGGGTAGGAGAAAAACTGTTTTTT. It is translated as CASIRGVEGVGEKLFF.

This rearrangement joins TRBV2 to TRBJ2-7, with 9 bases that match TRBD1. The CDR3 spans 16 residues. CDR1 SNHLY and CDR2 FYNNEI come from the germline V gene. Trimming took 7 bases from V and 2 from J; bases not matched to a gene: 12. CDR3 sequence: CASNLVTGGKTYEQYF. DNA of the CDR3: TGTGCCAGCAACCTGGTAACAGGGGGCAAGACCTACGAGCAGTACTTC.

This clone occurred once. The chain links TRBV9 to TRBJ1-5, with TRBD1 matching 9 bases. The V and J ends lost 3 bases and 5 bases, in that order; junction bases with no gene match: 3. The germline V gene encodes CDR1 SGDLS and CDR2 YYNGEE. CDR3 length: 14 residues. The CDR3 is CASSAWTGDQPQHF. CDR3 bases: TGTGCCAGCAGCGCCTGGACAGGGGATCAGCCCCAGCATTTT.

This clone was seen once. The chain links TRBV29-1 to TRBJ1-1, with D perhaps TRBD1 (6 bases). The CDR3 consists of 14 residues. V dropped 0 bases and J dropped 8 bases, with 16 bases sitting between them. Germline V gene sequence: CDR1 SQVTM, CDR2 ANQGSEA. The CDR3 is CSVEDGKRTGEAFF. CDR3 bases: TGCAGCGTTGAAGATGGGAAGAGAACAGGGGAAGCTTTCTTT.

This clone showed up just a few times. The rearrangement links TRBV28 to TRBJ2-7; unclear D gene. CDR1 is MDHEN, CDR2 SYDVKM, per germline. There are 12 residues in the CDR3. V lost 6 bases and J 4 bases, leaving 10 bases between the germline ends. CDR3 in DNA: TGTGCCAGCAGCCTACTTCATTACGAGCAGTACTTC. As protein: CASSLLHYEQYF. The full variable domain, with the rest looked up from reference TRBV28 and TRBJ2-7, is DVKVTQSSRYLVKRTGEKVFLECVQDMDHENMFWYRQDPGLGLRLIYFSYDVKMKEKGDIPEGYSVSREKKERFSLILESASTNQTSMYLCASSLLHYEQYFGPGTRLTVT.

This rearrangement joins TRBV28 to TRBJ2-2; 7 bases match TRBD1. Germline loops: CDR1 MDHEN, CDR2 SYDVKM. There are 13 residues in the CDR3. V was clipped by 8 bases and J by 5 bases; unmatched bases: 5. For the CDR3, the DNA is TGTGCCAGCGTCAACAGGGGTACCGGGGAGCTGTTTTTT. Its translation: CASVNRGTGELFF. Filled out from reference TRBV28 and TRBJ2-2, the complete variable domain reads DVKVTQSSRYLVKRTGEKVFLECVQDMDHENMFWYRQDPGLGLRLIYFSYDVKMKEKGDIPEGYSVSREKKERFSLILESASTNQTSMYLCASVNRGTGELFFGEGSRLTVL.

J is TRBJ2-2 and V is TRBV7-3, with TRBD2 matching over 12 bases. The CDR3 totals 15 residues. With 4 bases clipped from V and 5 bases from J, the junction kept 2 bases outside the gene matches. Germline lookup yields CDR1 SGHTA and CDR2 FQGTGA. DNA for the CDR3: TGTGCCAGCAGCTCCGGGACTAGCGGGACCGGGGAGCTGTTTTTT. This sequence encodes CASSSGTSGTGELFF.

The J gene is TRBJ1-3, the V gene TRBV9; D is perhaps TRBD1 (6 bases). Germline CDR1 SGDLS, CDR2 YYNGEE. The V gene lost 4 bases and the J gene lost 2 bases, with 16 bases spanning the gap. The CDR3 covers 16 residues. The CDR3 loop reads CASSLSPGEAGNTIYF. In nucleotides, the CDR3 is TGTGCCAGCAGCTTATCCCCAGGGGAAGCTGGAAACACCATATATTTT.

CDR3 in amino acids: CASSLKGQANEKLFF. The CDR3 nucleotides are TGCGCCAGCAGCTTGAAGGGACAGGCTAATGAAAAACTGTTTTTT. This chain links TRBV5-1 with TRBJ1-4; 8 positions agree with TRBD1. Trimming removed 1 base from V and 3 bases from J; junction bases left unmatched: 2. This CDR3 is 15 amino acids long. From germline, CDR1 is SGHRS and CDR2 YFSETQ.

The V gene is TRBV5-6, the J gene TRBJ2-5, with 8 bases lining up with TRBD1. Germline CDR1 is SGHDT and CDR2 is YYEEEE. The CDR3 consists of 14 residues. J gave up 0 bases and V 3 bases, and 1 base lay outside the gene matches. CDR3 coding DNA: TGTGCCAGCAGCTGGGACAGGTACCAAGAGACCCAGTACTTC. Translating it yields CASSWDRYQETQYF.

V and J are TRBV5-1 and TRBJ2-3; TRBD1 is a possible D gene (7 bases). Germline V CDR1 and CDR2: SGHRS, YFSETQ. The CDR3 contains 16 residues. V was shortened by 0 bases and J by 1 base, with 12 bases between the two germline ends. The CDR3 reads CASSLAGGLRTDTQYF. The CDR3 DNA follows: TGCGCCAGCAGCTTGGCAGGGGGGCTACGCACAGATACGCAGTATTTT.

The chain recombines TRBV29-1 with TRBJ1-2; D is unclear. Germline V lookup: CDR1 SQVTM, CDR2 ANQGSEA. The length of the CDR3 is 12 residues. V was cut by 1 base and J by 4 bases, with 7 bases left in between. The CDR3 DNA follows: TGCAGCGTTGAAGTGCGGGGCTATGGCTACACCTTC. It is translated as CSVEVRGYGYTF.

In DNA, the CDR3 is TGTGCCAGCAGCCCTGAAACCTTCCTGAGGGAGCAGTTCTTC. It encodes CASSPETFLREQFF. The chain links TRBV5-5 to TRBJ2-1, with unresolved D. The CDR3 length is 14 residues. The germline V and J ends were trimmed by 4 bases and 10 bases, with 18 bases remaining between them. The V gene's germline CDR1 is SGHKS and CDR2 YYEKEE (reference sequence).

The chain is built from TRBV5-1 and TRBJ2-7; TRBD1 matches at 8 bases. This CDR3 is built from 15 residues. CDR1 is SGHRS, CDR2 YFSETQ, per germline. Trimming at V came to 4 bases and at J to 2 bases, leaving 8 bases not matched to a gene. The CDR3 region has the DNA TGCGCCAGCAGCGCCGGGACAGGCGATACCTACGAGCAGTACTTC. Translated: CASSAGTGDTYEQYF.

The V call is TRBV2, the J call TRBJ2-3; D is unresolved. This CDR3 has 13 residues. Germline lookup yields CDR1 SNHLY and CDR2 FYNNEI. V gave up 6 bases and J gave up 4 bases, with 11 bases separating them. CDR3 amino acids: CASSLSGSDTQYF. CDR3 coding DNA: TGTGCCAGCAGCCTATCGGGTTCAGATACGCAGTATTTT.

The V gene is TRBV6-6, the J gene TRBJ1-4; D is perhaps TRBD1 (5 bases). Per the germline V gene, CDR1 is MNHNY and CDR2 is SVGAGI (reference sequence). V lost 5 bases and J 4 bases, leaving 14 bases between the germline ends. There are 15 residues in the CDR3. CDR3 sequence (DNA): TGTGCCAGCAGTACCCCGGCAGGGTTTAATGAAAAACTGTTTTTT. Translated, it gives CASSTPAGFNEKLFF.

V usage is TRBV5-1 and J usage is TRBJ2-7; possibly TRBD1 for D (5 bases). This CDR3 comprises 12 residues. The V gene lost 2 bases and the J gene lost 7 bases, with 10 bases spanning the gap. Per germline, CDR1 SGHRS and CDR2 YFSETQ. Written as DNA, the CDR3 is TGCGCCAGCAGCTTTGACAGTGGGGAGCAGTACTTC. This sequence encodes CASSFDSGEQYF.

The chain employs TRBV10-1 and TRBJ2-5; D not resolved. The ends were cut back, 0 bases at V and 4 bases at J, with 6 bases in the middle. Looked up from germline, CDR1 is WNHNN and CDR2 is SYGVQD (reference sequence). CDR3 length equals 13 residues. The CDR3 region has the DNA TGCGCCAGCAGTGAGTCTGGCCGAGAGACCCAGTACTTC. It codes for CASSESGRETQYF.

This sequence joins TRBV6-5 and TRBJ2-5; TRBD1 matches at 7 bases. V was clipped by 6 bases and J by 1 base; unmatched bases: 5. The CDR3 has 14 residues. CDR1 is MNHEY and CDR2 is SVGAGI in the germline V gene. This CDR3 reads CASSLQGPQETQYF. CDR3 DNA sequence: TGTGCCAGCAGCCTACAGGGGCCCCAAGAGACCCAGTACTTC.

The chain couples TRBV7-9 to TRBJ2-7; TRBD1 is a possible D gene (5 bases). The V end lost 5 bases, the J end lost 2 bases, and 16 bases lay between the germline ends. CDR3 length: 15 residues. From germline, CDR1 is SEHNR and CDR2 FQNEAQ (reference sequence). The CDR3 region is CASSQTDEGAYEQYF. CDR3 DNA: TGTGCCAGCAGCCAAACGGACGAAGGGGCCTACGAGCAGTACTTC.

This clone was recorded a few times. The genes are TRBV6-4 and TRBJ1-6; TRBD1 might be the D (6 bases). Per germline, CDR1 MRHNA and CDR2 SNTAGT. V was pared by 7 bases and J by 8 bases, with 18 bases between. The CDR3 runs to 15 residues. Written as DNA, the CDR3 is TGTGCCAGCAAGACCGACAGGAATTCTTATTCACCCCTCCACTTT. Translated, it gives CASKTDRNSYSPLHF.

The V call is TRBV27, the J call TRBJ2-7, with TRBD1 as a possible D gene (6 bases). CDR1 and CDR2 (germline): MNHEY, SMNVEV (reference sequence). The CDR3 length is 14 residues. Deletions cut 6 bases from V and 3 bases from J, with 15 bases between. The CDR3 spells CASSMNRDVYEQYF. CDR3 nucleotides: TGTGCCAGCAGCATGAACAGGGACGTCTACGAGCAGTACTTC.

CDR3 sequence reads: CASSKTGNSYEQYF. The CDR3 DNA sequence: TGTGCCAGCAGCAAGACAGGTAACTCCTACGAGCAGTACTTC. The chain employs TRBV9 and TRBJ2-7; the D gene is possibly TRBD1 (6 bases). Germline V lookup: CDR1 SGDLS, CDR2 YYNGEE. Between the trimmed V and J ends, which lost 4 bases and 0 bases, there was a span of 11 bases. The CDR3 consists of 14 residues. Full variable domain (remainder filled in from reference TRBV9 and TRBJ2-7): DSGVTQTPKHLITATGQRVTLRCSPRSGDLSVYWYQQSLDQGLQFLIQYYNGEERAKGNILERFSAQQFPDLHSELNLSSLELGDSALYFCASSKTGNSYEQYFGPGTRLTVT.

This chain connects TRBV28 to TRBJ2-7, with D maybe TRBD2 (7 bases). Germline CDR1 and CDR2: MDHEN and SYDVKM. V lost 6 bases and J lost 5, with 17 bases in between. The CDR3 is 14 amino acids. CDR3 residues: CASRRVGGANEQYF. In nucleotides, the CDR3 is TGTGCCAGCAGAAGGGTGGGGGGGGCCAACGAGCAGTACTTC.

The chain couples TRBV5-1 to TRBJ1-4; unclear D gene. The CDR3 totals 16 residues. The V end was cut by 0 bases, the J end by 0 bases, with 9 bases between. Germline loops: CDR1 SGHRS, CDR2 YFSETQ. The CDR3: CASSLGGGATNEKLFF. CDR3 nucleotide sequence: TGCGCCAGCAGCTTGGGTGGCGGAGCAACTAATGAAAAACTGTTTTTT.

The chain couples TRBV5-4 to TRBJ2-2, with D unclear. V lost 3 bases to trimming and J lost 0 bases, with 12 bases between them. The CDR3 sequence is 16 residues long. Germline V gives CDR1 SGHNT, CDR2 YYREEE (reference sequence). The CDR3 region is CASSSATAANTGELFF. The CDR3 DNA follows: TGTGCCAGCAGCTCCGCCACTGCGGCGAACACCGGGGAGCTGTTTTTT. Together with reference TRBV5-4 and TRBJ2-2, the CDR3 gives the full variable domain: ETGVTQSPTHLIKTRGQQVTLRCSSQSGHNTVSWYQQALGQGPQFIFQYYREEENGRGNFPPRFSGLQFPNYSSELNVNALELDDSALYLCASSSATAANTGELFFGEGSRLTVL.

The V gene is TRBV20-1, the J gene TRBJ1-2, with D unclear. V was shortened by 5 bases and J by 3 bases, with 7 bases between the two germline ends. The V gene's germline CDR1 is DFQATT and CDR2 SNEGSKA (reference sequence). The CDR3 sequence is 11 residues long. CDR3 sequence reads: CSAPRHYGYTF. CDR3 in DNA: TGCAGTGCTCCTAGACACTATGGCTACACCTTC.

The rearrangement uses TRBV2 and TRBJ1-5, with 8 bases fitting TRBD1. The J segment lost 6 bases and the V segment lost 6 bases, leaving 7 bases of the junction unmatched. CDR1 is SNHLY, CDR2 FYNNEI, per germline. This CDR3 contains 14 residues. CDR3 loop: CASSGQGTGQPQHF. The CDR3 coding sequence is TGTGCCAGCAGCGGACAGGGTACCGGTCAGCCCCAGCATTTT.